One and the same sample provided the 13 T cell receptor beta chains below, sequenced in a study of blood T cell repertoires in COVID-19. TCRdb's table, derived via immunoSEQ multiplex PCR, lists solely in-frame clones and lacks some. Here the sample spans 400,000 to 450,000 clones, 85% to 90% being singletons. The sequenced material came from PBMCs or T cells enriched from blood (not recorded which). The origin of the receptors is a man aged 25 to 40 who had recovered from COVID-19.

This chain uses TRBV28 with TRBJ2-7; perhaps TRBD2 as D (5 bases). Looked up from germline, CDR1 is MDHEN and CDR2 is SYDVKM. The CDR3 sequence is 11 residues long. The V and J ends lost 6 bases and 7 bases respectively, with 10 bases between them. The CDR3 loop reads CASRELAEQYF. DNA for the CDR3: TGTGCCAGCAGGGAGCTAGCTGAGCAGTACTTC. Complete variable domain (other parts from reference TRBV28 and TRBJ2-7): DVKVTQSSRYLVKRTGEKVFLECVQDMDHENMFWYRQDPGLGLRLIYFSYDVKMKEKGDIPEGYSVSREKKERFSLILESASTNQTSMYLCASRELAEQYFGPGTRLTVT.

This chain connects TRBV7-2 to TRBJ2-7, with D possibly matching TRBD2 (5 bases). Between the trimmed V and J ends, which lost 3 bases and 1 base, there was a span of 13 bases. The CDR3 consists of 15 residues. Germline assignment: CDR1 SGHTA and CDR2 FQGNSA. The CDR3, as DNA: TGTGCCAGCAGCTTGGGCGGAGGATTTTCCTACGAGCAGTACTTC. Protein product: CASSLGGGFSYEQYF.

The V call is TRBV13, the J call TRBJ1-2; TRBD1 agrees at 10 bases. The junction had 19 bases not matched to a gene; V was cut back by 5 bases and J by 7 bases. Germline CDR1 reads PRHDT; CDR2 reads FYEKMQ (reference sequence). This CDR3 is built from 18 residues. The CDR3 DNA follows: TGTGCCAGCAGCCCAACCCCGGGACAGGGGCTAGGAACTATTGGCTACACCTTC. This gives the protein CASSPTPGQGLGTIGYTF.

This chain links TRBV19 with TRBJ2-1; a possible D gene is TRBD1 (6 bases). The CDR3 loop spans 15 amino acids. Per germline, CDR1 LNHDA and CDR2 SQIVND (reference sequence). V lost 1 base, J lost 4 bases, and 11 bases lay in between. The DNA for the CDR3 is TGTGCCAGTAGTATAGGGGACATACGATACAATGAGCAGTTCTTC. This encodes CASSIGDIRYNEQFF.

This chain links TRBV10-3 with TRBJ2-5; 10 nucleotides align to TRBD2. CDR3 length: 17 residues. Trimming at V came to 5 bases and at J to 5 bases, leaving 14 bases not matched to a gene. CDR1 is ENHRY and CDR2 is SYGVKD in the germline V gene. The CDR3 protein is CAISPTSGLLPGETQYF. Here the CDR3 DNA reads TGTGCCATCAGTCCGACTAGCGGGCTTCTACCTGGGGAGACCCAGTACTTC.

The rearrangement joins TRBV3-1 (or the pseudogene TRBV3-2) to TRBJ1-5; tentatively, D is TRBD1 (5 bases). This CDR3 spans 16 amino acids. V was pared by 0 bases and J by 7 bases, with 16 bases between. Per the germline V gene, CDR1 is LGHDT and CDR2 is YNNKEL (reference sequence). This CDR3 reads CASSQDPPTGLQPQHF. Here the CDR3 DNA reads TGTGCCAGCAGCCAAGATCCCCCAACAGGATTACAGCCCCAGCATTTT.

The chain carries TRBV12-3 or TRBV12-4 and TRBJ2-7; 11 bases align to TRBD2. Trimming took 8 bases from V and 5 from J; bases not matched to a gene: 5. This CDR3 has 13 residues. The DNA for the CDR3 is TGTGCCAGCGCTAGCGGGAGGATCCACGAGCAGTACTTC. It codes for CASASGRIHEQYF.

This clone was counted ten times or more. V usage is TRBV2 and J usage is TRBJ2-5, with D hard to call. CDR3 length equals 15 residues. With 0 bases removed from V and 9 bases from J, the gap between germline ends came to 17 bases. Germline V gene data show CDR1 as SNHLY and CDR2 as FYNNEI. Here the CDR3 DNA reads TGTGCCAGCAGTGAAGCGAGACTGCTCCGCGAGGCCCAGTACTTC. Protein product: CASSEARLLREAQYF. The complete variable domain, with remaining parts taken from reference TRBV2 and TRBJ2-5, reads EPEVTQTPSHQVTQMGQEVILRCVPISNHLYFYWYRQILGQKVEFLVSFYNNEISEKSEIFDDQFSVERPDGSNFTLKIRSTKLEDSAMYFCASSEARLLREAQYFGPGTRLLVL.

This clone occurred a few times. The rearrangement joins TRBV28 to TRBJ1-2; a possible D gene is TRBD1 (5 bases). CDR3 length equals 15 residues. Germline CDR1 and CDR2: MDHEN and SYDVKM. Trimming removed 5 bases from V and 0 bases from J, with 13 bases in between. The CDR3 DNA is TGTGCCAGCAGTCCGGTACAGGCAGCTAACTATGGCTACACCTTC. Translation: CASSPVQAANYGYTF.

The J gene is TRBJ1-1, the V gene TRBV12-3 or TRBV12-4, with D possibly being TRBD1 (5 bases). The CDR3 extends over 13 amino acids. The germline V and J ends were trimmed by 5 bases and 3 bases, with 10 bases remaining between them. In DNA form, the CDR3 reads TGTGCCAGCAGTCCCCGGGGGGACACTGAAGCTTTCTTT. Amino acid sequence: CASSPRGDTEAFF.

The rearrangement joins TRBV25-1 to TRBJ2-3, with a tentative D call TRBD1 (6 bases). Trimming left V 5 bases short and J 2 bases short, with 11 bases between. The germline V gene has CDR1 MGHDK and CDR2 SYGVNS. CDR3 length: 14 residues. The CDR3 here is CASSRDTITDTQYF. The CDR3 DNA reads as TGTGCCAGCAGTCGGGACACAATCACAGATACGCAGTATTTT.

This chain connects TRBV3-1 (or the pseudogene TRBV3-2) to TRBJ2-7, with 8 bases aligning to TRBD1. Per germline, CDR1 LGHDT and CDR2 YNNKEL (reference sequence). Trimming took 3 bases from V and 6 from J; bases not matched to a gene: 1. There are 12 residues in the CDR3. The CDR3, as DNA: TGTGCCAGCAGCCATGGACAGGGCGAGCAGTACTTC. Translating it yields CASSHGQGEQYF.

The chain employs TRBV28 and TRBJ2-7; TRBD1 might be the D (5 bases). Germline V CDR1 and CDR2: MDHEN, SYDVKM. The CDR3 length is 11 residues. V was pared by 8 bases and J by 6 bases, with 11 bases between. CDR3 protein: CASAGRGEQYF. As DNA, the CDR3 is TGTGCCAGCGCAGGGCGTGGCGAGCAGTACTTC.